This is a list of T cell receptor beta chains from one sample in a study of blood T cell repertoires in COVID-19. Measured with immunoSEQ multiplex PCR; TCRdb has only the in-frame clones, and not every one. There are around 180,000 clones in the sample; 74% occur only once, and about 3% lies in the top ten. The sequenced material came from peripheral blood. These receptor sequences come from a woman older than 75 with acute or convalescent COVID-19. Each CDR3 is given with its conserved first and last residue. A D gene is named only where the DNA matches it firmly. Size is omitted from some rows. Given values are once, few, many or a class for expanded clones.

>TRBJ2-1|TRBV9|TRBD2|-
TGTGCCAGCAGCGCCCAACTAGCGGGGGTAAATGAGCAGTTCTTC
CASSAQLAGVNEQFF
>TRBJ2-5|TRBV28|-|-
TGTGCCAGCAGTTTATCGGGACTGGGTAAAGAGACCCAGTACTTC
CASSLSGLGKETQYF
>TRBJ2-7|TRBV5-1|TRBD2|-
TGCGCCAGCAGGCGGGAGGCCTACGAGCAGTACTTC
CASRREAYEQYF
>TRBJ2-7|TRBV6-5|-|-
TGTGCCAGCATCTCGGCCGGACAGCCTTACGAGCAGTACTTC
CASISAGQPYEQYF
>TRBJ2-2|TRBV9|-|-
TGTGCCAGCAGGCGGGCAAACGGGGAGCTGTTTTTT
CASRRANGELFF
>TRBJ1-6|TRBV4-1|TRBD1|-
TGCGCCAGCAGCCCACTAACAGGGGGATTTTCACCCCTCCACTTT
CASSPLTGGFSPLHF
>TRBJ2-1|TRBV23-1|TRBD2|-
TGCGCCAGCAGTCAATTCCCTAGCGGAGGGAGCTCCTACAATGAGCAGTTCTTC
CASSQFPSGGSSYNEQFF
>TRBJ2-1|TRBV30|-|-
TGTGCCTGGGTCTGGTACGGGAGCGTTGTGAATGAGCAGTTCTTC
CAWVWYGSVVNEQFF
>TRBJ2-1|TRBV12-3/TRBV12-4|-|-
TGTGCCAGCACCTCGCAGGGAAATCCCTTCTTC
CASTSQGNPFF
>TRBJ2-3|TRBV3-1/TRBV3-2|-|-
TGTGCCAGCAGCCAGGAGCTTACAGGAGCAGATACGCAGTATTTT
CASSQELTGADTQYF
>TRBJ1-1|TRBV3-1/TRBV3-2|-|-
TGTGCCAGCAGCCAGTCCGACACTGAAGCTTTCTTT
CASSQSDTEAFF
>TRBJ2-1|TRBV18|TRBD2|few
TGTGCCAGCTCACCAGAGACTAGCGGGTCCAATGAGCAGTTCTTC
CASSPETSGSNEQFF
>TRBJ2-7|TRBV5-4|TRBD1|-
TGTGCCAGCAACGAGGTGGGACAGTACGAGCAGTACTTC
CASNEVGQYEQYF
>TRBJ2-1|TRBV5-1|TRBD1|-
TGCGCCAGCAGCTGGACGGACAGGGGTAGAACTAACAATGAGCAGTTCTTC
CASSWTDRGRTNNEQFF
>TRBJ2-1|TRBV9|-|-
TGTGCCAGCAGCGTCCAACTCAACAATGAGCAGTTCTTC
CASSVQLNNEQFF
>TRBJ1-6|TRBV10-3|-|-
TGTGCCATCAGTGATGGCCAGGGACTCGATTCACCCCTCCACTTT
CAISDGQGLDSPLHF
>TRBJ2-7|TRBV3-1/TRBV3-2|-|few
TGTGCCAGCAGCCAAGAGTTCCCTCCCGAGCAGTACTTC
CASSQEFPPEQYF
>TRBJ1-6|TRBV5-1|-|-
TGCGCCAGCAGCTTGGAAGCGGTTAATTCACCCCTCCACTTT
CASSLEAVNSPLHF
>TRBJ2-3|TRBV18|TRBD2|-
TGTGCCAGCTCATCTAGCGGGAGCACAGATACGCAGTATTTT
CASSSSGSTDTQYF
>TRBJ2-3|TRBV5-4|TRBD2|-
TGTGCCAGCAGCTTGGGGACTAGCGGCCGACCTAGCACAGATACGCAGTATTTT
CASSLGTSGRPSTDTQYF
>TRBJ1-6|TRBV28|-|-
TGTGCCAGCAGACCCGGGAAAATCGATTCACCCCTCCACTTT
CASRPGKIDSPLHF
>TRBJ2-1|TRBV10-3|TRBD2|once
TGTGCCACTTGGACTAGCGGGAGTGGAGATGAGCAGTTCTTC
CATWTSGSGDEQFF
>TRBJ2-5|TRBV24-1|TRBD1|-
TGTGCCACCAGTGATCCCAACCCAGGGGACAGAGAGACCCAGTACTTC
CATSDPNPGDRETQYF
>TRBJ2-3|TRBV3-1/TRBV3-2|-|few
TGTGCCAGCAGCCATAGGGCTAGCGAGACAGCTAGCACAGATACGCAGTATTTT
CASSHRASETASTDTQYF
>TRBJ1-4|TRBV3-1/TRBV3-2|-|-
TGTGCCAGCAGCCGGGGACACCCCCATAATGAAAAACTGTTTTTT
CASSRGHPHNEKLFF
>TRBJ2-7|TRBV6-2/TRBV6-3|-|-
TGTGCCAGCAGTGATTTGAGCGGGTCCTCCTACGAGCAGTACTTC
CASSDLSGSSYEQYF
>TRBJ2-7|TRBV7-2|-|-
TGTGCCAGCAGCCCCGGACTAACCCCCTCCTACGAGCAGTACTTC
CASSPGLTPSYEQYF